This entry describes one T cell receptor (beta chain). The data belong to a study of blood T cell repertoires in COVID-19. Across the whole study: Italy, Spain and the United States were the sources of the convalescent and acute COVID-19 samples. Nucleic acid was either cDNA or gDNA, and it came from T cells, B-cell-depleted T cells, or PBMCs.

CDR3 length: 16 amino acids. The V end was cut by 0 bases, the J end by 3 bases, with 15 bases between. CDR1 SGDLS and CDR2 YYNGEE come from the germline V gene. As handled by the study authors: Reference gene primer amplification in the assay estimated nucleated cell counts. Measured with immunoSEQ multiplex PCR; TCRdb has only the in-frame clones, and not every one. V and J calls and clone size are as listed in that table; D and trimming were resolved from the DNA. The top ten hold 1% of the sample, which has 300,000 or so clones, about nine tenths seen once. V is TRBV9 and J is TRBJ2-5, with D possibly TRBD1 on 6 matching bases. The source is a man between 50 and 59 years old with active or convalescent COVID-19. Material for sequencing was peripheral blood. Written as DNA, the CDR3 is TGTGCCAGCAGCGTAGGTATAGGGGGTTATGAAGAGACCCAGTACTTC. It is translated as CASSVGIGGYEETQYF.